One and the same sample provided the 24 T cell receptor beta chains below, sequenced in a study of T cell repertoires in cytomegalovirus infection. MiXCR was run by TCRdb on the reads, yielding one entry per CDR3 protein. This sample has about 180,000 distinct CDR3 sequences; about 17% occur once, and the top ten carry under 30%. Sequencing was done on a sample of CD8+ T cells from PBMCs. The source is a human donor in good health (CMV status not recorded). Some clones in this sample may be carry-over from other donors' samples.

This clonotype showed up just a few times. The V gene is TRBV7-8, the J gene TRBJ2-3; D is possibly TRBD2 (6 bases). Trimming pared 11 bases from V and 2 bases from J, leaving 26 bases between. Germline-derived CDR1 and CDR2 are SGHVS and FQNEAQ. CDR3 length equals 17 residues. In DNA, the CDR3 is TGTGCCTCCCGAAATGACCGGGGGATCGTATTCACAGATACGCAGTATTTT. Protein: CASRNDRGIVFTDTQYF. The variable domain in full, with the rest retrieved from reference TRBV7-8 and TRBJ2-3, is GAGVSQSPRYKVAKRGQDVALRCDPISGHVSLFWYQQALGQGPEFLTYFQNEAQLDKSGLPSDRFFAERPEGSVSTLKIQRTQQEDSAVYLCASRNDRGIVFTDTQYFGPGTRLTVL.

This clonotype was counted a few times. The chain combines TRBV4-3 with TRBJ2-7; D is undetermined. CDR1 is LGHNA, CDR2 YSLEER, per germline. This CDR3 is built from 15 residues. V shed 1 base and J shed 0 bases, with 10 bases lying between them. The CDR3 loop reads CASSQGAESSYEQYF. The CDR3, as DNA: TGCGCCAGCAGCCAAGGGGCAGAGAGCTCCTACGAGCAGTACTTC.

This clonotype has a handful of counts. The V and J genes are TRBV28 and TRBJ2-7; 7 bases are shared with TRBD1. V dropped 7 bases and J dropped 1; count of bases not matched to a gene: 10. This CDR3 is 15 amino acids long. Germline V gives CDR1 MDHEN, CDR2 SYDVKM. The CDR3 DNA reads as TGTGCCAGCACCCGAGCCGGGACAGAGTCCTACGAGCAGTACTTC. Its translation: CASTRAGTESYEQYF.

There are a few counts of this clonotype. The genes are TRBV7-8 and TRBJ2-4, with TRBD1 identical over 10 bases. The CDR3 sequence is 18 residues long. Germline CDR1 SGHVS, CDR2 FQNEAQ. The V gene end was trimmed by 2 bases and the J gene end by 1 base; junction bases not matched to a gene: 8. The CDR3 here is CASSLQGTGVLAKNIQYF. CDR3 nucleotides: TGTGCCAGCAGCTTACAAGGGACAGGGGTCCTGGCCAAAAACATTCAGTACTTC.

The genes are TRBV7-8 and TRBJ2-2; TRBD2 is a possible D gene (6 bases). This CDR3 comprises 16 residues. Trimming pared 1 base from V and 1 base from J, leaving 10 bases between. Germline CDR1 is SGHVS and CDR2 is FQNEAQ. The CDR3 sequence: CASSLGEGGNTGELFF. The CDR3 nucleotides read TGTGCCAGCAGCTTAGGAGAGGGAGGGAACACCGGGGAGCTGTTTTTT.

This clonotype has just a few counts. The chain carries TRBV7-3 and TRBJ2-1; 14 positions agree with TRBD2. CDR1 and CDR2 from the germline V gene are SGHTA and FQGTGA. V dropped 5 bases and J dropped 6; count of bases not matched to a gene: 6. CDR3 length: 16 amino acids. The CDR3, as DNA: TGTGCCAGCAGCCCGAACGGACTAGCGGGGGGCAATGAGCAGTTCTTC. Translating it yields CASSPNGLAGGNEQFF.

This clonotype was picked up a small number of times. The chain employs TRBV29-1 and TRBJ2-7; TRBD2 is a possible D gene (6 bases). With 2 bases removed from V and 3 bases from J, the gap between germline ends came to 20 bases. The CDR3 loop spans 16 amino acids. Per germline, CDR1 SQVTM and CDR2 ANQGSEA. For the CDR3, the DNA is TGCAGCGTTGAATGGGGGGATAAGGGATTGATCTACGAGCAGTACTTC. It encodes CSVEWGDKGLIYEQYF.

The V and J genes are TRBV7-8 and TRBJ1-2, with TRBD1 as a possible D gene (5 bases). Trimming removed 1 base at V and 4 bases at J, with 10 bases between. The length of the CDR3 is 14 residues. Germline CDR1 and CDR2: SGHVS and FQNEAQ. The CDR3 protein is CASSLGSGSYGYTF. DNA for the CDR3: TGTGCCAGCAGCTTAGGATCAGGGTCCTATGGCTACACCTTC.

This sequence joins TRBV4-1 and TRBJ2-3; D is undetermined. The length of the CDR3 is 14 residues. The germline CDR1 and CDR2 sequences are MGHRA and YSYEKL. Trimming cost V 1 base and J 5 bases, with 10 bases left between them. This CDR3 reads CASSQVVLKDTQYF. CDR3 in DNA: TGCGCCAGCAGCCAAGTAGTTTTAAAAGATACGCAGTATTTT.

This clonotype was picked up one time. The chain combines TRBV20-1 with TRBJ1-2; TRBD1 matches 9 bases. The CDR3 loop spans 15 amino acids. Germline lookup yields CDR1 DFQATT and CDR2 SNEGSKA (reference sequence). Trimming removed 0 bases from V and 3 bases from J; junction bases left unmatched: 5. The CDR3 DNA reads TGCAGTGCTAGAGATCGGACAGGGGAGGACTATGGCTACACCTTC. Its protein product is CSARDRTGEDYGYTF.

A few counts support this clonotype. The CDR3 loop reads CSAQGGDTQYF. The CDR3 nucleotides read TGCAGTGCACAGGGGGGAGATACGCAGTATTTT. V gene TRBV20-1 combines with J gene TRBJ2-3, with 8 bases that match TRBD1. Unmatched junction bases numbered 1, after V lost 6 bases and J lost 5 bases. This CDR3 is 11 amino acids long. Looked up from germline, CDR1 is DFQATT and CDR2 is SNEGSKA (reference sequence).

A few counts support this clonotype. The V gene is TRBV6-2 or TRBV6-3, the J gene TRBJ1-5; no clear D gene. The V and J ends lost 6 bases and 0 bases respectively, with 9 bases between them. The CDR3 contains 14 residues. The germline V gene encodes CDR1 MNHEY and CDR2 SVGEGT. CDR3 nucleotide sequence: TGTGCCAGCAGCCTCGACAATAGCAATCAGCCCCAGCATTTT. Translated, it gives CASSLDNSNQPQHF.

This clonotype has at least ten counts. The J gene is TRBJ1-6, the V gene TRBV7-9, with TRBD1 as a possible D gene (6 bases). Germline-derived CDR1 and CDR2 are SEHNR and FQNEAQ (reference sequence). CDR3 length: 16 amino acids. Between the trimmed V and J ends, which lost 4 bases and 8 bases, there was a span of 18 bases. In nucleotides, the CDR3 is TGTGCCAGCAGCTCAGATCAAGGACAGTTGGATTCACCCCTCCACTTT. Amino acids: CASSSDQGQLDSPLHF.

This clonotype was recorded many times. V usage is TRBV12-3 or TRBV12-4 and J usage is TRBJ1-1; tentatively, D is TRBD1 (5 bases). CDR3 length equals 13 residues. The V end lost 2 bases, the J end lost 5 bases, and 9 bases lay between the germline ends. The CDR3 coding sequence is TGTGCCAGCAGTTTATCGGGGGTTACTGAAGCTTTCTTT. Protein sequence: CASSLSGVTEAFF.

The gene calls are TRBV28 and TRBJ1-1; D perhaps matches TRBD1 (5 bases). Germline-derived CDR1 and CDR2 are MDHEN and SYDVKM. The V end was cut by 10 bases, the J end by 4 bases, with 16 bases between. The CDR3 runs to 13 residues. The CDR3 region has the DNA TGTGCCACCAGGGCCTCAAAGCGCACTGAAGCTTTCTTT. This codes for CATRASKRTEAFF.

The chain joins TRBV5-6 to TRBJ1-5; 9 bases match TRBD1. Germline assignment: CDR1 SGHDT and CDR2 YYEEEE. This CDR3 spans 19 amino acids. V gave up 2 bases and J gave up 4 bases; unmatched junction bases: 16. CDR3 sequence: CASSFWPLLGQGYNQPQHF. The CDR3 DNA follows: TGTGCCAGCAGCTTCTGGCCACTCCTGGGACAGGGCTATAATCAGCCCCAGCATTTT.

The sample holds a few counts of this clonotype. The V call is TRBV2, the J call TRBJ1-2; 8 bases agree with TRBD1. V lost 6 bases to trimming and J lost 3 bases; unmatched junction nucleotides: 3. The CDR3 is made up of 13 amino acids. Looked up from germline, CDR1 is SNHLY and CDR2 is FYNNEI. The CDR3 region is CASRGTGYYGYTF. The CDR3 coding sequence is TGTGCCAGCAGGGGGACAGGCTACTATGGCTACACCTTC. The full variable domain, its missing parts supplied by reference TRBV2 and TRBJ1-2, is EPEVTQTPSHQVTQMGQEVILRCVPISNHLYFYWYRQILGQKVEFLVSFYNNEISEKSEIFDDQFSVERPDGSNFTLKIRSTKLEDSAMYFCASRGTGYYGYTFGSGTRLTVV.

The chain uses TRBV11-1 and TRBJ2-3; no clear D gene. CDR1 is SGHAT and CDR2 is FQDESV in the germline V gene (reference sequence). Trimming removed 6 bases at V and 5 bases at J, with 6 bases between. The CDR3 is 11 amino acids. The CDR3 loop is CASRGGDTQYF. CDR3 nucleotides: TGTGCCAGCAGGGGCGGAGATACGCAGTATTTT. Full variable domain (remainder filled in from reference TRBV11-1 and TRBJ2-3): EAEVAQSPRYKITEKSQAVAFWCDPISGHATLYWYRQILGQGPELLVQFQDESVVDDSQLPKDRFSAERLKGVDSTLKIQPAELGDSAMYLCASRGGDTQYFGPGTRLTVL.

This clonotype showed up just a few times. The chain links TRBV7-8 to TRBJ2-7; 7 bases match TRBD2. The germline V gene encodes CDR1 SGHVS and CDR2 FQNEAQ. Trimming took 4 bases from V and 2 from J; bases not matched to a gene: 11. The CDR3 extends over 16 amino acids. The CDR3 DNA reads TGTGCCAGCAGCTCGGCCGCCTCGGGGGGACCCTACGAGCAGTACTTC. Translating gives CASSSAASGGPYEQYF.

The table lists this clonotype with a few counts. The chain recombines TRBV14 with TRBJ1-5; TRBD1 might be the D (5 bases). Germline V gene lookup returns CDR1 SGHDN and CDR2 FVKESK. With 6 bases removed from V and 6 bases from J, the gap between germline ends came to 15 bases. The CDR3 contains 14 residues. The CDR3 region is CASSPGAWGQPQHF. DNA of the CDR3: TGTGCCAGCAGTCCCGGGGCCTGGGGTCAGCCCCAGCATTTT. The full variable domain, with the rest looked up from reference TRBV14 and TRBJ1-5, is EAGVTQFPSHSVIEKGQTVTLRCDPISGHDNLYWYRRVMGKEIKFLLHFVKESKQDESGMPNNRFLAERTGGTYSTLKVQPAELEDSGVYFCASSPGAWGQPQHFGDGTRLSIL.

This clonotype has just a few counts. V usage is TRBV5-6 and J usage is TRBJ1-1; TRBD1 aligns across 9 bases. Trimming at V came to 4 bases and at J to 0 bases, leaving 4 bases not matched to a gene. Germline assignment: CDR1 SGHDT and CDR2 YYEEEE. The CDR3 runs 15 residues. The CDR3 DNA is TGTGCCAGCAGCGTAGACAGGGGGATGAACACTGAAGCTTTCTTT. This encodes CASSVDRGMNTEAFF.

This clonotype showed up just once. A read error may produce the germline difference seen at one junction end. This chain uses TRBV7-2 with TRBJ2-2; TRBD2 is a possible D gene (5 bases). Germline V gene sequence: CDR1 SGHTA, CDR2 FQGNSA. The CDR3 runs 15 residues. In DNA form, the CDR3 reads TGTGCCAGCAGCTGGCAGTCCCCGAACACCGGGGAGCTGTCTTTT. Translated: CASSWQSPNTGELSF.

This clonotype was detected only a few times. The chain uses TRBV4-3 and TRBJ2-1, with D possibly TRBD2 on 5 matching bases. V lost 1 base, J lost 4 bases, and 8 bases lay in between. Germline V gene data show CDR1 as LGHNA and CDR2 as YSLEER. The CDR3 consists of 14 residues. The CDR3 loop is CASSQGGKYNEQFF. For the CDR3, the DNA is TGCGCCAGCAGCCAAGGAGGGAAATACAATGAGCAGTTCTTC.

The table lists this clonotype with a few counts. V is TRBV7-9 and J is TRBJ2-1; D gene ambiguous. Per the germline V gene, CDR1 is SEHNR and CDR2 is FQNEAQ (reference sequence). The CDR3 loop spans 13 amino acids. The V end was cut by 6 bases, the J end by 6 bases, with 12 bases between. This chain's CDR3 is CASSQTLSNEQFF. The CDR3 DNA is TGTGCCAGCAGTCAGACGTTGAGCAATGAGCAGTTCTTC.